The present entry profiles one T cell receptor beta chain with its context. No antigen is known for it. After removal of 0 bases from V and 3 bases from J, the junction contained 9 bases not matched to a gene. The germline V gene has CDR1 SGHRS and CDR2 YFSETQ. The CDR3 runs 18 residues. These data are taken from a study of response to subunit inactivated influenza vaccine. Findings and limits, study-wide: T cells newly recruited by each seasonal influenza vaccination are few, the authors suggested.

TCRdb analysed the RT-PCR reads with MiXCR anew, one entry per CDR3 protein. The data contain hundreds of thousands of distinct CDR3 sequences, about 18% of them singletons. The sample in question was PBMCs from blood, obtained more than 4 days after vaccination. The origin of this receptor is a man between 45 and 60 years old who received an inactivated influenza vaccine. The chain couples TRBV5-1 to TRBJ2-3; 11 bases are shared with TRBD2. The CDR3 here is CASSLELSGTSGTDTQYF. CDR3 coding DNA: TGCGCCAGCAGCTTGGAATTGTCTGGGACTAGCGGTACAGATACGCAGTATTTT.